This T cell receptor (beta chain) was identified during a study of shared clonotypes between healthy human individuals. Points from the study as a whole: Sequencing depth was expected to affect clonotype sharing among donors. Researchers found naive subsets generally carried larger estimated richness than memory subsets.

The sorted-subset replicate PCRs were given roughly 190 ng DNA, which is tens of thousands of T cell genomes. TCRdb keeps only in-frame clones here, not all; method: immunoSEQ multiplex PCR. The data hold approximately 2.4 million clones, with more than 90% observed a single time. The CDR3 runs 17 residues. With V trimmed by 3 bases and J by 1 base, 9 bases remained unmatched. CDR1 and CDR2 from the germline V gene are SGDLS and YYNGEE. Details on this clone: Its cognate antigen is unknown.

The sequenced material came from naive CD4+ T cells sorted from blood. Described subset: CD45RA+ positively selected. The chain carries TRBV9 and TRBJ2-5; 10 nucleotides agree with TRBD2. This TCR was sampled from a man aged 18 to 30 in good health. The CDR3 nucleotides read TGTGCCAGCAGCGAGGGTAATAGCGGGGGGCTCCAAGAGACCCAGTACTTC. Protein sequence: CASSEGNSGGLQETQYF.